This TCR beta chain comes out of a study of shared clonotypes between healthy human individuals. The protocol was immunoSEQ multiplex PCR, while the TCRdb copy is restricted to in-frame clones and leaves out a portion. The table shows about 2.1 million clones, with more than 85% occurring only once. About this clone: As yet, its antigen is unknown. Additional DNA sequences in this sample encode the identical CDR3.

The study's findings and limits: Sampling used blood alone; tissue repertoires probably differ.

Terminally differentiated effector memory CD45RA+ cells were excluded from the naive CD8 cells, which were CD45RO-negative and positively selected for CCR7. All the donors were Caucasian adults who lived in Nashville, Tennessee. Unmatched junction bases numbered 5, after V lost 1 base and J lost 0 bases. The CDR3 totals 16 residues. Germline CDR1 MGHRA, CDR2 YSYEKL. V usage is TRBV4-1 and J usage is TRBJ2-7; 8 bases fit TRBD2. The TCR sequence derives from a man aged 18 to 29 in good health. Some clones in this sample may be carry-over from other donors' samples. The source material was naive CD8+ T cells from PBMCs. The CDR3 loop reads CASSQGVAGSSYEQYF. The CDR3 bases are TGCGCCAGCAGCCAAGGAGTAGCGGGGAGCTCCTACGAGCAGTACTTC.